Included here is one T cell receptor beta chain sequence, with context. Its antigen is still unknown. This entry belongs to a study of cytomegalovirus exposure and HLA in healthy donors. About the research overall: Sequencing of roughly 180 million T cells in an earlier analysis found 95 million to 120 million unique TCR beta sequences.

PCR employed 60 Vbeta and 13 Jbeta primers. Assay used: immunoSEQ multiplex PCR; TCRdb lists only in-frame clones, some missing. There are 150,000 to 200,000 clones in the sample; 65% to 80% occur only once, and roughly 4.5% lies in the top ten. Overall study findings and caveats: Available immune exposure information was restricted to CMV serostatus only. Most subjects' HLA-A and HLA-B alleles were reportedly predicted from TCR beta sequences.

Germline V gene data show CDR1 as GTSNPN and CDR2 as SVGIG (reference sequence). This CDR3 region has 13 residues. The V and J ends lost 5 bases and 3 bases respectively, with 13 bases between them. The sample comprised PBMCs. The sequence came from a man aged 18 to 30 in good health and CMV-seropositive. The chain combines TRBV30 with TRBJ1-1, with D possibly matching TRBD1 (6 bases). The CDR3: CAWWGTRDTEAFF. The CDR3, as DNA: TGTGCCTGGTGGGGGACACGCGACACTGAAGCTTTCTTT. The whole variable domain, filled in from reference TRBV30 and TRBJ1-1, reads SQTIHQWPATLVQPVGSPLSLECTVEGTSNPNLYWYRQAAGRGLQLLFYSVGIGQISSEVPQNLSASRPQDRQFILSSKKLLLSDSGFYLCAWWGTRDTEAFFGQGTRLTVV.